This T cell receptor (beta chain) was identified in a study of cytomegalovirus exposure and HLA in healthy donors. This CDR3 spans 11 amino acids. The germline CDR1 and CDR2 sequences are DFQATT and SNEGSKA (reference sequence). V lost 0 bases and J lost 14, with 11 bases in between. Both 60 Vbeta primers and 13 Jbeta primers went into the PCR. Profiling relied on immunoSEQ multiplex PCR, and the TCRdb table lists in-frame clones only, not all of them. The table lists 150,000 or so clones, 65% to 80% of them singletons. Sequencing was performed on PBMCs. V is TRBV20-1 and J is TRBJ2-1; D is unresolved. The origin of this receptor is a man in his forties in good health and CMV-seropositive. CDR3 nucleotide sequence: TGCAGTGCTAGAGATGGAGCTAGTAAGTTCTTC. Its protein is CSARDGASKFF.